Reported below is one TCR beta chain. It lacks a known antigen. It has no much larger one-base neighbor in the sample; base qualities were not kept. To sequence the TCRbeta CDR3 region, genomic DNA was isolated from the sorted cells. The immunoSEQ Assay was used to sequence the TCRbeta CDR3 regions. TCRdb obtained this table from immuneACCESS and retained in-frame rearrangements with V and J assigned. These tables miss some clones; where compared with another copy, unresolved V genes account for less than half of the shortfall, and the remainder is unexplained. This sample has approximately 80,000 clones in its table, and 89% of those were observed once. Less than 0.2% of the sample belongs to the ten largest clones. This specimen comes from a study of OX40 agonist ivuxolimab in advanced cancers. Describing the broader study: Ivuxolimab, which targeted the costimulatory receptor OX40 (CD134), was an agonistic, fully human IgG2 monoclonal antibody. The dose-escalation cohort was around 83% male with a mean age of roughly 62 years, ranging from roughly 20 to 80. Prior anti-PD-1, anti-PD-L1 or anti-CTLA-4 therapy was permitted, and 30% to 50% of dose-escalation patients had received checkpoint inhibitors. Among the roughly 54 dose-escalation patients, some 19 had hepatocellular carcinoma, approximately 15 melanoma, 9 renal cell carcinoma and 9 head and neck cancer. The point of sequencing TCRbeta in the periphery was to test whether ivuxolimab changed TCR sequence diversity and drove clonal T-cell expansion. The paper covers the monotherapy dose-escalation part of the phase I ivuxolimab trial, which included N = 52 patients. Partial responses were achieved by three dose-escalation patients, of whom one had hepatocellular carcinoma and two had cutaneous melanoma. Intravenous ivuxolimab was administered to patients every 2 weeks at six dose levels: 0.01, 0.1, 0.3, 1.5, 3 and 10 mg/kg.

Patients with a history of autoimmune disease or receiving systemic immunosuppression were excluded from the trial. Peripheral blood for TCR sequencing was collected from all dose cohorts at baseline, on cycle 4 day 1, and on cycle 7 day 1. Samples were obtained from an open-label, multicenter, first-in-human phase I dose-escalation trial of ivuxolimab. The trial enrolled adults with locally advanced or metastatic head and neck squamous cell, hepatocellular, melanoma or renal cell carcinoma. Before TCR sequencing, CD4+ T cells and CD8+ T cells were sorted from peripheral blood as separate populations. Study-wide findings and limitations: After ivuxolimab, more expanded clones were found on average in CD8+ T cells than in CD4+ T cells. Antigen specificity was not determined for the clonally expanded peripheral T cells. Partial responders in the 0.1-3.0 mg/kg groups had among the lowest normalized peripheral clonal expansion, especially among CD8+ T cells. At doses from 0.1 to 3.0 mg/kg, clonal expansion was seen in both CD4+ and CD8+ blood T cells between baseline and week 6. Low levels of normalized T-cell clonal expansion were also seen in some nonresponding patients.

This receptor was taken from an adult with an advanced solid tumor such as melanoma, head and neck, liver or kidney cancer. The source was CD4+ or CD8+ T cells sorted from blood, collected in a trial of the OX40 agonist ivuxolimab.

The DNA is as follows: TGTGCCAGCTCACCACAGCAGACCCGGGGCCTGGACAATCAGCCCCAGCATTTT. Its product reads: CASSPQQTRGLDNQPQHF. The rearrangement joined TRBV18 to TRBJ1-5; D gene: possibly TRBD1, on 5 matching bases. Measured from the cysteine to the phenylalanine, the CDR3 is 18 residues long. Only CDR3 DNA is held: 54 bases, read in frame from base 1. V lost 1 base and J lost 3 bases; the stretch between them is 19 bases long. For CDR1 and CDR2, the germline V gene lists KGHSH and LQKENI.